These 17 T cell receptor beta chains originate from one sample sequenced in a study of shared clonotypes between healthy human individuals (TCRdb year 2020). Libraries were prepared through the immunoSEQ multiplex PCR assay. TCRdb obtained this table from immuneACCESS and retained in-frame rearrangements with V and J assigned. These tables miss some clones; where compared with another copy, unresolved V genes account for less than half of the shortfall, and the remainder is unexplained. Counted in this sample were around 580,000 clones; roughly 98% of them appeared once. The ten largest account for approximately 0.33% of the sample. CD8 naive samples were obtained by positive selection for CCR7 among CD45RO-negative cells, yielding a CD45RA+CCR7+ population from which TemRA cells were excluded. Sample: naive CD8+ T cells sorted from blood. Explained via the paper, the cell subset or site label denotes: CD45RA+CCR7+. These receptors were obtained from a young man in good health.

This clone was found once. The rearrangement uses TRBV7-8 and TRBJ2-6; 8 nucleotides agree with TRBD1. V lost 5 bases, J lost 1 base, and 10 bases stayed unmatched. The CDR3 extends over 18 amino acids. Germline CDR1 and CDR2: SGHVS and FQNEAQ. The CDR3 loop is CASSRKDRAFSGANVLTF. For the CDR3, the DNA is TGTGCCAGCAGCAGGAAGGACAGGGCATTTTCTGGGGCCAACGTCCTGACTTTC.

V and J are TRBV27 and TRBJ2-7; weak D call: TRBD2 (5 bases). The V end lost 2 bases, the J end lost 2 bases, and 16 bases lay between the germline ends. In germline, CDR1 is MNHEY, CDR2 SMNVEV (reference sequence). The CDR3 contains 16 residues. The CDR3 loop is CASSLISGGLTYEQYF. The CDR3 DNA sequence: TGTGCCAGCAGTTTAATCAGCGGCGGATTAACCTACGAGCAGTACTTC.

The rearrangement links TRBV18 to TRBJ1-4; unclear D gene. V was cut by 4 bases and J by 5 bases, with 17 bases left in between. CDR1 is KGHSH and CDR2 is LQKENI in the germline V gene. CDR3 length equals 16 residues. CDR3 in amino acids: CASSRGFRRRNEKLFF. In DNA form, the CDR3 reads TGTGCCAGCTCACGAGGATTCAGGCGCCGAAATGAAAAACTGTTTTTT.

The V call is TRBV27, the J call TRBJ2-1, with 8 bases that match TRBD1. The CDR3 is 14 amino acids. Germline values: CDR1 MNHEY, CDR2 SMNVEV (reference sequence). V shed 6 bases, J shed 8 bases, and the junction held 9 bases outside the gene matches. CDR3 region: CASRFSDRVDEQFF. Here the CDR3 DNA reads TGTGCCAGCAGGTTTTCGGACAGGGTCGATGAGCAGTTCTTC.

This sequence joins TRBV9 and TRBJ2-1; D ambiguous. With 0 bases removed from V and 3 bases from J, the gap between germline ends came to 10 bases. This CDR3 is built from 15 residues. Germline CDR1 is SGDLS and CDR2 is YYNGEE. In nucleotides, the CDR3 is TGTGCCAGCAGCGTAGCGTCTGCTCACTACAATGAGCAGTTCTTC. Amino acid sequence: CASSVASAHYNEQFF.

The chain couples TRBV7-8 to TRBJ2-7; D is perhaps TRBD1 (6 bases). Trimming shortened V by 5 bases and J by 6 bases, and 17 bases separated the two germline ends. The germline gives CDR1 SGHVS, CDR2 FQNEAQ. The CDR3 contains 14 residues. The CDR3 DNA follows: TGTGCCAGCAGCCCAATGACAGGTCCAAGCGAGCAGTACTTC. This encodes CASSPMTGPSEQYF.

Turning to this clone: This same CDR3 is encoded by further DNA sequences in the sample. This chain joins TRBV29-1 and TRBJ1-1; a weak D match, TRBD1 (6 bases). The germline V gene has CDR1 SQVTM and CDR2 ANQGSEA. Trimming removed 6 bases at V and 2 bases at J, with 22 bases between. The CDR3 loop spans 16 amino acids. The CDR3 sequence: CSVADRTENLNTEAFF. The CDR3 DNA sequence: TGCAGCGTCGCGGATAGGACAGAGAATTTAAACACTGAAGCTTTCTTT.

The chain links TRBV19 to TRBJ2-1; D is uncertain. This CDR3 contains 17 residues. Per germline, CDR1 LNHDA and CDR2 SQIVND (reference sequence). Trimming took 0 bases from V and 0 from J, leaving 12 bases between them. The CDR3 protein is CASSIDTRTSSYNEQFF. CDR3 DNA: TGTGCCAGTAGTATAGATACTCGGACGAGCTCCTACAATGAGCAGTTCTTC.

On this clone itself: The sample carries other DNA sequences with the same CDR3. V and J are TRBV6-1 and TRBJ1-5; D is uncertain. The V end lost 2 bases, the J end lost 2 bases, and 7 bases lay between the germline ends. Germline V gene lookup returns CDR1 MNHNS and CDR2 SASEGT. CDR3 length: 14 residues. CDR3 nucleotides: TGTGCCAGCAGTGAATTTCTGGGCAATCAGCCCCAGCATTTT. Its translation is CASSEFLGNQPQHF.

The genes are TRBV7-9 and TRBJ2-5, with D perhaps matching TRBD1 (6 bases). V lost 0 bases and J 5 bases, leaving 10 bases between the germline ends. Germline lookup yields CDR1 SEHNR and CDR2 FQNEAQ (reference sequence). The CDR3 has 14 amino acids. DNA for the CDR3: TGTGCCAGCAGCTTAGCTCAGGGGCTCGAGACCCAGTACTTC. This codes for CASSLAQGLETQYF.

The CDR3 DNA reads as TGTGCCAGCAGCTTAAGTAGCGGGGGCTCCTACGAGCAGTACTTC. Protein: CASSLSSGGSYEQYF. The V call is TRBV7-9, the J call TRBJ2-7; 9 bases line up with TRBD2. V was pared by 2 bases and J by 0 bases, with 2 bases of the junction left unmatched. CDR3 length equals 15 residues. Per the germline V gene, CDR1 is SEHNR and CDR2 is FQNEAQ (reference sequence).

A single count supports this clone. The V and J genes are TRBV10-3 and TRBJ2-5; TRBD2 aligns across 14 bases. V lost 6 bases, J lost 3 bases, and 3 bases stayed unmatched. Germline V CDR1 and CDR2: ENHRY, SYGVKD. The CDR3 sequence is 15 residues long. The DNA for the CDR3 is TGTGCCATCAGGTCGACTAGCGGGAGGGAAGAGACCCAGTACTTC. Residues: CAIRSTSGREETQYF.

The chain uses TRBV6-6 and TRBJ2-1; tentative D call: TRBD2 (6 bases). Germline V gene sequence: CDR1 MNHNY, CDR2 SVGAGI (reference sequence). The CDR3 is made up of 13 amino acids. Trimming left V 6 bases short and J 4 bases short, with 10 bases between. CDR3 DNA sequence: TGTGCCAGCAGCATGGGACTGTACAATGAGCAGTTCTTC. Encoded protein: CASSMGLYNEQFF.

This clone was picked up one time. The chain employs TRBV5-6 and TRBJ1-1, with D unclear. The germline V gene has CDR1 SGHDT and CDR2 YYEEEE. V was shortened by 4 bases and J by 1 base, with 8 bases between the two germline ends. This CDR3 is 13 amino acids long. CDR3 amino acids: CASSPAGNTEAFF. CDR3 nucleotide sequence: TGTGCCAGCAGCCCGGCAGGGAACACTGAAGCTTTCTTT.

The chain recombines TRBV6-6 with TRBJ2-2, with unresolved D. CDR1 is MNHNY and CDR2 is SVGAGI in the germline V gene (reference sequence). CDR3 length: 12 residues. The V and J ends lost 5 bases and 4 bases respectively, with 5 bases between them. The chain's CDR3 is CASSEVTGELFF. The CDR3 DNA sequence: TGTGCCAGCAGTGAGGTCACCGGGGAGCTGTTTTTT.

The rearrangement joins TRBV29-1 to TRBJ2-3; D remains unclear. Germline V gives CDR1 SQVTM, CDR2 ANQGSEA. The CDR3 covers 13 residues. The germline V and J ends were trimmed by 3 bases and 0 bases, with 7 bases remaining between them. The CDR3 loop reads CSVDGYSTDTQYF. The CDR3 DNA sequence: TGCAGCGTTGACGGATATAGCACAGATACGCAGTATTTT.

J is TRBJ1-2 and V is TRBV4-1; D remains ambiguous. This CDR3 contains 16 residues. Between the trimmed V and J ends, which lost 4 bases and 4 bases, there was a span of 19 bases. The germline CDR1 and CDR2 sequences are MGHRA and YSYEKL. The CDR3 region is CASSRVVASVVYGYTF. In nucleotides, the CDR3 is TGCGCCAGCAGCCGGGTGGTAGCGTCCGTGGTCTATGGCTACACCTTC.